These 18 T cell receptor beta chains share one sample of origin, sequenced in a study of cytomegalovirus exposure and HLA in healthy donors. Use of 60 Vbeta and 13 Jbeta primers characterized the PCR. This table comes from immunoSEQ multiplex PCR, and its TCRdb copy is limited to in-frame clones, with some not included. Of 130,000 or so clones in the sample, approximately 60% were seen once. The material sequenced was PBMCs. Source of these receptors: a woman aged 35 to 49 in good health and CMV-seronegative.

This chain joins TRBV6-6 and TRBJ2-5, with D tentatively TRBD2 (5 bases). Germline lookup yields CDR1 MNHNY and CDR2 SVGAGI (reference sequence). CDR3 length equals 15 residues. V was pared by 7 bases and J by 1 base, with 16 bases between. The CDR3 spells CASTITRGGQETQYF. The CDR3 coding sequence is TGTGCCAGCACTATTACCCGGGGTGGCCAAGAGACCCAGTACTTC.

The chain recombines TRBV6-1 with TRBJ2-3; 8 bases align to TRBD1. V lost 8 bases and J lost 2; bases outside the gene matches: 3. This CDR3 region has 13 residues. CDR1 and CDR2 from the germline V gene are MNHNS and SASEGT. CDR3 in amino acids: CASVQGATDTQYF. As DNA, the CDR3 is TGTGCCAGCGTCCAGGGGGCCACAGATACGCAGTATTTT.

The CDR3 is CASSPWGGAEDTQYF. In DNA, the CDR3 is TGTGCCAGCAGCCCCTGGGGGGGGGCAGAAGATACGCAGTATTTT. The gene calls are TRBV14 and TRBJ2-3; tentatively, D is TRBD2 (7 bases). V was clipped by 4 bases and J by 5 bases, with 16 bases between them. The V gene's germline CDR1 is SGHDN and CDR2 FVKESK. The CDR3 totals 15 residues.

The rearrangement links TRBV7-9 to TRBJ2-2, with 11 positions matching TRBD1. V was pared by 5 bases and J by 5 bases, with 7 bases of the junction left unmatched. The germline V gene has CDR1 SEHNR and CDR2 FQNEAQ (reference sequence). CDR3 length: 16 amino acids. Here the CDR3 reads CASSEGQGARTGELFF. The CDR3 DNA reads as TGTGCCAGCAGCGAAGGACAGGGGGCAAGGACCGGGGAGCTGTTTTTT.

The gene calls are TRBV10-3 and TRBJ1-1; 8 nucleotides align to TRBD1. The CDR3 contains 15 residues. The J segment lost 1 base and the V segment lost 0 bases, leaving 1 base of the junction unmatched. Germline CDR1 reads ENHRY; CDR2 reads SYGVKD. In DNA, the CDR3 is TGTGCCATCAGTGAGTCCGACAGGGGGAACACTGAAGCTTTCTTT. This gives the protein CAISESDRGNTEAFF.

CDR3 bases: TGCGCCAGCAGCTTGGTGTCAGGGGGGAATGAAAAACTGTTTTTT. Its translation is CASSLVSGGNEKLFF. The rearrangement uses TRBV5-1 and TRBJ1-4, with 7 bases identical to TRBD1. V shed 0 bases, J shed 5 bases, and the junction held 4 bases outside the gene matches. This CDR3 contains 15 residues. Germline CDR1 reads SGHRS; CDR2 reads YFSETQ.

This rearrangement joins TRBV30 to TRBJ1-6; no definite D call. V lost 3 bases, J lost 7 bases, and 19 bases lay in between. Germline CDR1 and CDR2: GTSNPN and SVGIG (reference sequence). CDR3 size: 16 residues. The CDR3 region has the DNA TGTGCCTGGAGACCGTTGAACGACTACTCAAATTCACCCCTCCACTTT. Its protein product is CAWRPLNDYSNSPLHF. The full variable domain, with the rest looked up from reference TRBV30 and TRBJ1-6, is SQTIHQWPATLVQPVGSPLSLECTVEGTSNPNLYWYRQAAGRGLQLLFYSVGIGQISSEVPQNLSASRPQDRQFILSSKKLLLSDSGFYLCAWRPLNDYSNSPLHFGNGTRLTVT.

This chain uses TRBV9 with TRBJ1-3, with a possible D match to TRBD1 (5 bases). Trimming cost V 0 bases and J 4 bases, with 14 bases left between them. This CDR3 spans 16 amino acids. The V gene's germline CDR1 is SGDLS and CDR2 YYNGEE. For the CDR3, the DNA is TGTGCCAGCAGCGTAGGCGGCAGGGCTTCGGGAAACACCATATATTTT. Protein: CASSVGGRASGNTIYF.

This rearrangement joins TRBV14 to TRBJ1-4; 11 bases fit TRBD1. CDR3 length equals 18 residues. J gave up 7 bases and V 1 base, and 11 bases lay outside the gene matches. Per germline, CDR1 SGHDN and CDR2 FVKESK. CDR3 in amino acids: CASSQVGTGGSLGEKLFF. The CDR3 DNA is TGTGCCAGCAGCCAAGTCGGGACAGGGGGAAGTCTTGGTGAAAAACTGTTTTTT.

This clone appeared a single time. The V call is TRBV5-4, the J call TRBJ1-1; 9 bases are shared with TRBD1. The length of the CDR3 is 16 residues. Per the germline V gene, CDR1 is SGHNT and CDR2 is YYREEE (reference sequence). V dropped 3 bases and J dropped 3; count of bases not matched to a gene: 9. The CDR3 DNA reads TGTGCCAGCAGCTACCCTACAGGGGGCGCGGACACTGAAGCTTTCTTT. It is translated as CASSYPTGGADTEAFF.

The CDR3 DNA reads TGTGCCAGCAGCTTAAGCAGGGCTAATGAAAAACTGTTTTTT. Protein product: CASSLSRANEKLFF. This sequence joins TRBV7-8 and TRBJ1-4, with a weak D call TRBD1 (5 bases). CDR1 is SGHVS and CDR2 is FQNEAQ in the germline V gene. With 2 bases removed from V and 3 bases from J, the gap between germline ends came to 7 bases. The CDR3 runs to 14 residues.

In its sample, this clone was seen a few times. For the CDR3, the DNA is TGTGCCTGGAGTTTAGGACTCACCCAAAACATTCAGTACTTC. It specifies CAWSLGLTQNIQYF. The rearrangement uses TRBV30 and TRBJ2-4, with D possibly TRBD2 on 5 matching bases. V dropped 2 bases and J dropped 5 bases, with 13 bases sitting between them. This CDR3 region has 14 residues. Germline V gives CDR1 GTSNPN, CDR2 SVGIG (reference sequence).

The CDR3 loop is CASSQLGLSDRRGYTF. CDR3 sequence (DNA): TGCGCCAGCAGCCAATTAGGTTTGTCGGACAGGCGGGGCTACACCTTC. This chain uses TRBV4-1 with TRBJ1-2; the match to TRBD1 covers 7 bases. V lost 2 bases and J lost 8; bases outside the gene matches: 14. The CDR3 is 16 amino acids. The germline V gene encodes CDR1 MGHRA and CDR2 YSYEKL.

This chain uses TRBV28 with TRBJ1-6; D unresolved. V was cut by 3 bases and J by 8 bases, with 8 bases left in between. The germline V gene encodes CDR1 MDHEN and CDR2 SYDVKM. CDR3 size: 13 residues. CDR3 DNA: TGTGCCAGCAGTTTCGGGGAGGATTCACCCCTCCACTTT. Its translation is CASSFGEDSPLHF.

In this sample, this clone turned up a few times. The V call is TRBV6-5, the J call TRBJ1-2; the D gene is possibly TRBD1 (5 bases). Trimming stripped 2 bases from V and 2 bases from J, with 15 bases between. The CDR3 contains 16 residues. Germline lookup yields CDR1 MNHEY and CDR2 SVGAGI. The CDR3 protein is CASSYSSAGSNYGYTF. The CDR3 region has the DNA TGTGCCAGCAGTTACAGTTCCGCAGGGTCAAACTATGGCTACACCTTC.

The chain recombines TRBV2 with TRBJ2-7; 8 bases are a match to TRBD1. CDR1 and CDR2 from the germline V gene are SNHLY and FYNNEI. The CDR3 is 13 residues long. J gave up 13 bases and V 4 bases, and 12 bases lay outside the gene matches. The CDR3, as DNA: TGTGCCAGCAGTGCCGGGACAGGCCTAACCGTTTACTTC. The encoded protein is CASSAGTGLTVYF.

This sequence joins TRBV29-1 and TRBJ1-1; TRBD1 agrees at 7 bases. The CDR3 contains 12 residues. V lost 3 bases and J lost 7; bases outside the gene matches: 5. CDR1 SQVTM and CDR2 ANQGSEA come from the germline V gene. CDR3 bases: TGCAGCGTTGAGGTGAGGGGGCATGAAGCTTTCTTT. This translates into CSVEVRGHEAFF.

The J gene is TRBJ2-7, the V gene TRBV5-1; a possible D gene is TRBD1 (6 bases). Germline CDR1 SGHRS, CDR2 YFSETQ. CDR3 size: 14 residues. V was clipped by 1 base and J by 5 bases, with 13 bases between them. CDR3 in amino acids: CASSLTGPVDEQYF. CDR3 DNA sequence: TGCGCCAGCAGCTTGACAGGGCCGGTAGACGAGCAGTACTTC.